This T cell receptor (beta chain) stems from a study of follicular helper T cells after annual influenza vaccination. CDR1 and CDR2 (germline): SEHNR, FQNEAQ (reference sequence). The CDR3 covers 14 residues. V lost 4 bases and J 4 bases, leaving 14 bases between the germline ends. TCRB sequencing was done at Survey resolution level. TCRdb's table, derived via immunoSEQ multiplex PCR, lists solely in-frame clones and lacks some. The sample has some 13,000 clones; roughly 74% are singletons. This clone was detected a few times. Its target is unknown. Study-wide findings and caveats: Productive TCRB sequences came from only about 8.5-21% of cells. Successive annual vaccinations recalled a recurrent oligoclonal ICOS+CD38+ cTfh response with influenza-specific clonotypes. Change in circulating plasmablasts correlated with ICOS+CD38+ cTfh clonality change.

Time point: 2015-2016 season, pre-vaccination. Source: CXCR5- memory CD4+ T cells sorted from blood, taken on the day of influenza vaccination. The clonotype was recovered from an adult who received the influenza vaccine. V gene TRBV7-9 combines with J gene TRBJ2-7, with D tentatively TRBD1 (5 bases). CDR3 in amino acids: CASSSTQGRYEQYF. The CDR3 DNA reads as TGTGCCAGCAGCTCGACCCAGGGTAGATACGAGCAGTACTTC.